Presented here are 6 T cell receptor beta chains from one specimen sequenced in a study of blood T cell repertoires in COVID-19. Repertoires were generated with immunoSEQ multiplex PCR, while TCRdb's copy carries only in-frame clones and drops some. Of about 310,000 clones in the sample, 90% were seen once. The sequencing sample was made of peripheral blood. The receptors were gathered from a woman aged 35 to 49 with COVID-19, enrolled during active disease.

The chain recombines TRBV27 with TRBJ1-1, with D possibly matching TRBD1 (6 bases). This CDR3 comprises 15 residues. With 5 bases removed from V and 1 base from J, the gap between germline ends came to 14 bases. CDR1 is MNHEY and CDR2 is SMNVEV in the germline V gene (reference sequence). The CDR3 DNA follows: TGTGCCAGCAGTGACACAGGGAAGGGGAACACTGAAGCTTTCTTT. The encoded protein is CASSDTGKGNTEAFF.

The genes are TRBV18 and TRBJ2-2; D is ambiguous. CDR1 and CDR2 (germline): KGHSH, LQKENI. V shed 1 base and J shed 5 bases, with 2 bases lying between them. The CDR3 runs to 12 residues. In DNA form, the CDR3 reads TGTGCCAGCTCACCACTAACCGGGGAGCTGTTTTTT. Amino acid sequence: CASSPLTGELFF.

This chain connects TRBV18 to TRBJ2-2; 11 nucleotides line up with TRBD1. With 4 bases clipped from V and 6 bases from J, the junction kept 7 bases outside the gene matches. Germline lookup yields CDR1 KGHSH and CDR2 LQKENI. The CDR3 spans 16 residues. The CDR3 is CASSRSRDRGSGELFF. The CDR3 nucleotides are TGTGCCAGCTCACGGAGCCGGGACAGGGGGTCCGGGGAGCTGTTTTTT.

V gene TRBV28 combines with J gene TRBJ2-7, with 11 positions matching TRBD2. There are 15 residues in the CDR3. V was pared by 10 bases and J by 3 bases, with 11 bases of the junction left unmatched. CDR1 is MDHEN and CDR2 is SYDVKM in the germline V gene. The CDR3 sequence: CATTGLAGGIYEQYF. DNA of the CDR3: TGTGCCACCACGGGGCTAGCGGGGGGAATCTACGAGCAGTACTTC.

V and J are TRBV9 and TRBJ2-7, with a tentative D call TRBD2 (6 bases). The CDR3 has 12 residues. The germline V and J ends were trimmed by 5 bases and 6 bases, with 12 bases remaining between them. Germline CDR1 is SGDLS and CDR2 is YYNGEE. The CDR3 sequence: CASRRKGGEQYF. The CDR3 DNA follows: TGTGCCAGCAGACGAAAGGGAGGCGAGCAGTACTTC.

This clone was counted once. CDR3 bases: TGTGCCAGCAGTTTATTCCCTCTTCGGGGTGAAGCTTTCTTT. It codes for CASSLFPLRGEAFF. The rearrangement uses TRBV27 and TRBJ1-1; D is ambiguous. V was trimmed by 1 base and J by 7 bases, leaving 13 bases between them. This CDR3 has 14 residues. In germline, CDR1 is MNHEY, CDR2 SMNVEV (reference sequence).